Listed below are T cell receptor beta chains from one sample, sequenced in a study of Ad26.COV2.S vaccination and SARS-CoV-2 variants. Assay used: immunoSEQ multiplex PCR; TCRdb lists only in-frame clones, some missing. This table has 300,000 to 400,000 clones, 80% to 90% appearing once. This sample comprised peripheral blood, obtained in a trial of Ad26.COV2.S vaccine versus placebo. The receptors were gathered from a person between 18 and 59 years old who received the Ad26.COV2.S COVID-19 vaccine or a placebo. Each CDR3 is given with its conserved first and last residue.

v_gene	j_gene	CDR3aa
TRBV12-3/TRBV12-4	TRBJ2-7	CASTLNGRDEQYF
TRBV5-8	TRBJ1-1	CGYGGGGTEAFF
TRBV5-5	TRBJ2-1	CASSLGDSSYNEQFF
TRBV12-3/TRBV12-4	TRBJ2-5	CASSLTGGDRMYF
TRBV19	TRBJ1-2	CASSQGTGGWNNYGYTF
TRBV2	TRBJ1-5	CASLGQGGGQPQHF
TRBV19	TRBJ1-4	CASSQPGQSGEKLFF
TRBV6-5	TRBJ1-5	CASSYASLGPQHF
TRBV6-5	TRBJ2-5	CASIGTGRQETQYF
TRBV11-2	TRBJ1-2	CASSFSGRDGYTF
TRBV2	TRBJ2-1	CASRQRGGNNEQFF